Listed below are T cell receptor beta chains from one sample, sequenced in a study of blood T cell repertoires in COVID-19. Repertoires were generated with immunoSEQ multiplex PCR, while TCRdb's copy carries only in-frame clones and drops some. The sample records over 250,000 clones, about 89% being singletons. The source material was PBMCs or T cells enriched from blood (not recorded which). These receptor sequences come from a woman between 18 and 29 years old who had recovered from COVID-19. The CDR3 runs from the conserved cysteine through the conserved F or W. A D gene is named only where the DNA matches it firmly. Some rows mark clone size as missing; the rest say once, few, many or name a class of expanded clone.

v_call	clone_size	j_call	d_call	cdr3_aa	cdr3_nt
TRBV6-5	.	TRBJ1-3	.	CASSYSEGTGGNTIYF	TGTGCCAGCAGTTACTCAGAGGGGACTGGAGGAAACACCATATATTTT
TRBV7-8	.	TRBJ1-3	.	CASSLEAFGGADGNTIYF	TGTGCCAGCAGCTTAGAAGCGTTTGGGGGCGCAGATGGAAACACCATATATTTT
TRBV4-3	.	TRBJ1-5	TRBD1	CASSQRTGVQPQHF	TGCGCCAGCAGCCAACGGACAGGGGTTCAGCCCCAGCATTTT
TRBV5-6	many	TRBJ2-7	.	CASSMGRFSEQYF	TGTGCCAGCAGCATGGGGCGGTTTTCCGAGCAGTACTTC
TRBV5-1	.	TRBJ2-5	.	CASSLGQGVSQETQYF	TGCGCCAGCAGCTTGGGTCAGGGCGTCTCACAAGAGACCCAGTACTTC
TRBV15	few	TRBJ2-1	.	CATSRGFRERHEQFF	TGTGCCACCAGCAGAGGCTTTAGGGAGAGGCATGAGCAGTTCTTC
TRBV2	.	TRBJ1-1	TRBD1	CASSEPARDSYSGGEAFF	TGTGCCAGCAGTGAACCAGCTAGGGACAGCTATTCTGGTGGTGAAGCTTTCTTT
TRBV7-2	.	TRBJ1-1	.	CASSPGRGRKNTEAFF	TGTGCCAGCAGCCCGGGGAGGGGCAGGAAAAACACTGAAGCTTTCTTT
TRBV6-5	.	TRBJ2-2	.	CASGPGSGAGELFF	TGTGCCAGCGGCCCGGGATCAGGGGCCGGGGAGCTGTTTTTT
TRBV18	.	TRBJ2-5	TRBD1	CASSPRQTGLSGETQYF	TGTGCCAGCTCACCCAGACAGACAGGGCTGTCGGGAGAGACCCAGTACTTC
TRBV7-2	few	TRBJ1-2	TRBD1	CASSLDTGGQGVNYGYTF	TGTGCCAGCAGCTTAGATACAGGGGGACAGGGAGTTAACTATGGCTACACCTTC
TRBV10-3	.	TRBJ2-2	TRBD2	CAISGVETSGTNTGELFF	TGTGCCATCAGTGGAGTGGAAACTAGCGGGACCAACACCGGGGAGCTGTTTTTT
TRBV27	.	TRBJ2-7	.	CASSLSWGGVSSYEQYF	TGTGCCAGCAGTTTATCGTGGGGGGGCGTGTCGTCCTACGAGCAGTACTTC
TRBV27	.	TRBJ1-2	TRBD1	CASSLTGMVYGYTF	TGTGCCAGCAGTCTGACAGGGATGGTTTATGGCTACACCTTC
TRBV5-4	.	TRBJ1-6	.	CASTQNRANSPLHF	TGTGCCAGCACCCAAAACAGGGCTAATTCACCCCTCCACTTT
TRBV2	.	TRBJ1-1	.	CASNPRNTEAFF	TGTGCCAGCAATCCCAGGAACACTGAAGCTTTCTTT
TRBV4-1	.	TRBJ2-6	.	CASSQDSNGADFSGANVLTF	TGCGCCAGCAGCCAAGATTCTAATGGGGCCGACTTCTCTGGGGCCAACGTCCTGACTTTC
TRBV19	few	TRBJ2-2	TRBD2	CASSIWAGDPPVNTGELFF	TGTGCCAGTAGTATTTGGGCGGGAGATCCGCCAGTGAACACCGGGGAGCTGTTTTTT
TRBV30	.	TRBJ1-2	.	CAWSPRGSYGYTF	TGTGCCTGGAGTCCCAGGGGCAGTTATGGCTACACCTTC
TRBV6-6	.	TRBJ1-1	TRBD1	CASSWTGGFQSRAFF	TGTGCCAGCAGTTGGACAGGGGGCTTCCAAAGCCGGGCTTTCTTT
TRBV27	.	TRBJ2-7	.	CASSLRGTFHEQYF	TGTGCCAGCAGTTTACGGGGAACCTTTCACGAGCAGTACTTC
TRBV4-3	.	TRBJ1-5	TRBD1	CASSRDRDNQPQHF	TGCGCCAGCAGCCGGGACAGGGACAATCAGCCCCAGCATTTT
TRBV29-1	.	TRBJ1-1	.	CSAKTRPAEAFF	TGCAGCGCTAAGACAAGGCCCGCTGAAGCTTTCTTT
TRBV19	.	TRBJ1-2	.	CASHNRAGYTF	TGTGCCAGCCATAACAGGGCTGGCTACACCTTC
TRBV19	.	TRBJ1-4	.	CASSVIPRVANEKLFF	TGTGCCAGTAGCGTCATTCCCAGGGTTGCTAATGAAAAACTGTTTTTT
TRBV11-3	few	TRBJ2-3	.	CASRRGFTDTQYF	TGTGCCAGCAGAAGAGGGTTCACAGATACGCAGTATTTT
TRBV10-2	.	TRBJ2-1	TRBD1	CASSEGTGALRYNEQFF	TGCGCCAGCAGTGAGGGAACAGGGGCCCTCAGATACAATGAGCAGTTCTTC
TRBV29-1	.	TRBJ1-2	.	CSVEDRENTGGYTF	TGCAGCGTTGAAGATCGCGAGAATACGGGTGGCTACACCTTC
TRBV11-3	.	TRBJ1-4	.	CASSLGSGTNEKLFF	TGTGCCAGCAGCTTAGGTAGCGGGACTAATGAAAAACTGTTTTTT
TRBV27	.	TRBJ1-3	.	CASRVGASGNTIYF	TGTGCCAGCAGAGTGGGCGCGTCTGGAAACACCATATATTTT
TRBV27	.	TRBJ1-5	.	CASSFGLWGSRNQPQHF	TGTGCCAGCAGTTTTGGGTTATGGGGCAGCCGCAATCAGCCCCAGCATTTT
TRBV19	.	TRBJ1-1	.	CASSIQYGFGFEAFF	TGTGCCAGTAGTATTCAGTATGGCTTCGGGTTCGAAGCTTTCTTT
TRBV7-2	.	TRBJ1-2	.	CASSLGTHTNYGYTF	TGTGCCAGCAGCTTAGGAACACATACTAACTATGGCTACACCTTC
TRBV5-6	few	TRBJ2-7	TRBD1	CASRKTGQSYEQYF	TGTGCCAGCAGAAAGACGGGACAGTCCTACGAGCAGTACTTC
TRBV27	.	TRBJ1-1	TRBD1	CASSGQGALNTEAFF	TGTGCCAGCAGTGGACAGGGGGCTTTGAACACTGAAGCTTTCTTT
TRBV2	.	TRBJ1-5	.	CASSPFLAGNQPQHF	TGTGCCAGCAGTCCATTTTTAGCGGGCAATCAGCCCCAGCATTTT
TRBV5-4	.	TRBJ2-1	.	CASSLELRDEQFF	TGTGCCAGCAGCTTGGAACTCCGCGATGAGCAGTTCTTC
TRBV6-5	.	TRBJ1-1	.	CASSYGWGGVDTEAFF	TGTGCCAGCAGTTACGGGTGGGGGGGAGTAGACACTGAAGCTTTCTTT
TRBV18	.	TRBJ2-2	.	CASSPQSWRTGELFF	TGTGCCAGCTCACCCCAATCGTGGAGAACCGGGGAGCTGTTTTTT
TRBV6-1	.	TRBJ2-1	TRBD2	CASSEAGLAKFF	TGTGCCAGCAGTGAAGCGGGACTAGCCAAGTTCTTC
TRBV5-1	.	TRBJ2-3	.	CASSLEGQGSFSTDTQYF	TGCGCCAGCAGCTTGGAAGGGCAGGGCAGTTTCTCTACAGATACGCAGTATTTT
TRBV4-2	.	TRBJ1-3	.	CASTQVEGYSGNTIYF	TGTGCCAGCACCCAGGTTGAGGGATACTCTGGAAACACCATATATTTT